Following are 31 T cell receptor beta chains from one sample sequenced in a study of T cell responses to AZD1222 COVID-19 vaccine. Sequencing was performed with immunoSEQ multiplex PCR; in TCRdb, only in-frame clones are kept and a portion is missing. The data hold 75,000 to 100,000 clones, with under 90% observed a single time. Sequenced here: peripheral blood, sampled on day 0 of AZD1222 vaccination. The receptors come from an adult in good health.

The genes are TRBV25-1 and TRBJ2-3; no definite D call. Trimming removed 7 bases at V and 5 bases at J, with 13 bases between. The CDR3 consists of 13 residues. Germline V gene lookup returns CDR1 MGHDK and CDR2 SYGVNS. The CDR3 sequence is CASIRGSGDTQYF. The CDR3 bases are TGTGCCAGCATTAGAGGTTCTGGAGATACGCAGTATTTT. The variable domain in full, completed from reference TRBV25-1 and TRBJ2-3, reads EADIYQTPRYLVIGTGKKITLECSQTMGHDKMYWYQQDPGMELHLIHYSYGVNSTEKGDLSSESTVSRIRTEHFPLTLESARPSHTSQYLCASIRGSGDTQYFGPGTRLTVL.

The chain links TRBV9 to TRBJ2-1; D ambiguous. CDR3 length equals 12 residues. V dropped 4 bases and J dropped 8 bases, with 10 bases sitting between them. Germline values: CDR1 SGDLS, CDR2 YYNGEE. In nucleotides, the CDR3 is TGTGCCAGCAGCAAGTTCACGGATGAGCAGTTCTTC. Translating gives CASSKFTDEQFF.

V usage is TRBV15 and J usage is TRBJ2-7; 9 nucleotides line up with TRBD2. V lost 5 bases to trimming and J lost 5 bases; unmatched junction nucleotides: 4. Germline values: CDR1 LNHNV, CDR2 YYDKDF (reference sequence). This CDR3 has 13 residues. In DNA form, the CDR3 reads TGTGCCACCAGCGGGGGGACTAGCAACGAGCAGTACTTC. Its protein is CATSGGTSNEQYF. The variable domain in full, with the rest retrieved from reference TRBV15 and TRBJ2-7, is DAMVIQNPRYQVTQFGKPVTLSCSQTLNHNVMYWYQQKSSQAPKLLFHYYDKDFNNEADTPDNFQSRRPNTSFCFLDIRSPGLGDTAMYLCATSGGTSNEQYFGPGTRLTVT.

This clone appeared once. The chain links TRBV6-4 to TRBJ2-2; 12 nucleotides match TRBD2. CDR1 and CDR2 from the germline V gene are MRHNA and SNTAGT. The CDR3 extends over 16 amino acids. Trimming took 3 bases from V and 8 from J; bases not matched to a gene: 7. CDR3 sequence reads: CASSELAGGNSGELFF. The DNA of the CDR3 is TGTGCCAGCAGTGAACTAGCGGGAGGAAACTCTGGGGAGCTGTTTTTT.

This clone was counted once. The CDR3 protein is CASSLMAEAFF. The CDR3 nucleotides read TGTGCCAGCAGCTTGATGGCTGAAGCTTTCTTT. V gene TRBV5-5 combines with J gene TRBJ1-1; the D is unclear. Looked up from germline, CDR1 is SGHKS and CDR2 is YYEKEE (reference sequence). CDR3 length: 11 residues. Trimming removed 1 base from V and 6 bases from J, with 4 bases in between.

The gene calls are TRBV6-5 and TRBJ2-3; 7 bases fit TRBD2. Germline V gene lookup returns CDR1 MNHEY and CDR2 SVGAGI. Unmatched junction bases numbered 9, after V lost 4 bases and J lost 2 bases. The CDR3 totals 16 residues. Written as DNA, the CDR3 is TGTGCCAGCAGTTTGGGGGGGGACGTGGTCACAGATACGCAGTATTTT. Amino acid sequence: CASSLGGDVVTDTQYF.

This chain uses TRBV7-3 with TRBJ1-5, with D hard to call. Germline CDR1 reads SGHTA; CDR2 reads FQGTGA. The V end was cut by 6 bases, the J end by 3 bases, with 9 bases between. This CDR3 contains 13 residues. The CDR3 sequence is CASSRSANQPQHF. CDR3 bases: TGTGCCAGCAGTCGGTCAGCCAATCAGCCCCAGCATTTT.

The V gene is TRBV6-5, the J gene TRBJ2-3, with 7 bases lining up with TRBD1. V lost 3 bases to trimming and J lost 2 bases; unmatched junction nucleotides: 8. The CDR3 sequence is 16 residues long. The V gene's germline CDR1 is MNHEY and CDR2 SVGAGI. The CDR3 DNA is TGTGCCAGCAGTTATAGGGGGCGCGGAGACACAGATACGCAGTATTTT. Its protein is CASSYRGRGDTDTQYF.

The chain recombines TRBV14 with TRBJ1-6; unclear D gene. The germline V gene encodes CDR1 SGHDN and CDR2 FVKESK. V gave up 4 bases and J gave up 10 bases, with 14 bases separating them. CDR3 length: 14 amino acids. The CDR3 reads CASSPGLRGSPLHF. In DNA, the CDR3 is TGTGCCAGCAGCCCAGGACTTCGCGGATCACCCCTCCACTTT.

This chain connects TRBV7-3 to TRBJ1-2, with TRBD1 matching over 10 bases. CDR3 length equals 13 residues. With V trimmed by 5 bases and J by 7 bases, 4 bases remained unmatched. Germline V gene data show CDR1 as SGHTA and CDR2 as FQGTGA. The CDR3 here is CASSGTGEGGYTF. DNA for the CDR3: TGTGCCAGCAGCGGGACAGGGGAAGGTGGCTACACCTTC.

The chain employs TRBV9 and TRBJ2-6; D gene ambiguous. The ends were cut back, 0 bases at V and 1 base at J, with 8 bases in the middle. Germline assignment: CDR1 SGDLS and CDR2 YYNGEE. This CDR3 contains 16 residues. The DNA for the CDR3 is TGTGCCAGCAGCGTAGGGGGTATTTCTGGGGCCAACGTCCTGACTTTC. Protein: CASSVGGISGANVLTF.

This chain connects TRBV6-2 or TRBV6-3 to TRBJ2-7, with a possible D match to TRBD1 (5 bases). CDR3 length equals 13 residues. V lost 4 bases and J 2 bases, leaving 9 bases between the germline ends. CDR1 is MNHEY, CDR2 SVGEGT, per germline. CDR3 in DNA: TGTGCCAGCAGTTTGACAGTCGCCTACGAGCAGTACTTC. Translating it yields CASSLTVAYEQYF.

This clone was observed a single time. The chain carries TRBV6-2 or TRBV6-3 and TRBJ1-5; 8 nucleotides line up with TRBD1. With 2 bases clipped from V and 5 bases from J, the junction kept 5 bases outside the gene matches. Germline V gene sequence: CDR1 MNHEY, CDR2 SVGEGT. This CDR3 has 15 amino acids. The CDR3 sequence is CASSYILTGDQPQHF. The CDR3 DNA follows: TGTGCCAGCAGTTACATACTGACAGGGGATCAGCCCCAGCATTTT.

The chain carries TRBV19 and TRBJ1-4, with D perhaps TRBD1 (5 bases). There are 14 residues in the CDR3. Trimming took off 6 bases at V and 0 bases at J, with 8 bases between the two ends. The germline gives CDR1 LNHDA, CDR2 SQIVND (reference sequence). In nucleotides, the CDR3 is TGTGCCAGTAGGGGGGGAGCAACTAATGAAAAACTGTTTTTT. Its protein product is CASRGGATNEKLFF. Full variable domain (missing parts from reference TRBV19 and TRBJ1-4): DGGITQSPKYLFRKEGQNVTLSCEQNLNHDAMYWYRQDPGQGLRLIYYSQIVNDFQKGDIAEGYSVSREKKESFPLTVTSAQKNPTAFYLCASRGGATNEKLFFGSGTQLSVL.

The chain employs TRBV10-3 and TRBJ2-3; 8 bases are a match to TRBD2. With 6 bases clipped from V and 5 bases from J, the junction kept 7 bases outside the gene matches. The CDR3 has 14 residues. The germline gives CDR1 ENHRY, CDR2 SYGVKD. The chain's CDR3 is CAISLGLEGDTQYF. CDR3 in DNA: TGTGCCATCAGCCTGGGACTAGAGGGAGATACGCAGTATTTT.

V usage is TRBV18 and J usage is TRBJ2-7; 9 bases map to TRBD1. This CDR3 comprises 15 residues. With 2 bases clipped from V and 4 bases from J, the junction kept 6 bases outside the gene matches. Germline CDR1 is KGHSH and CDR2 is LQKENI. Written as DNA, the CDR3 is TGTGCCAGCTCACCAAGTACAGGGGGCGCTTACGAGCAGTACTTC. This sequence encodes CASSPSTGGAYEQYF.

V is TRBV11-2 and J is TRBJ1-4; 9 bases map to TRBD1. Unmatched junction bases numbered 8, after V lost 7 bases and J lost 11 bases. The CDR3 runs to 13 residues. Germline V CDR1 and CDR2: SGHAT, FQNNGV. Here the CDR3 DNA reads TGTGCCAGCACCAGGGACAGGGAAGAGAAACTGTTTTTT. It specifies CASTRDREEKLFF.

The rearrangement uses TRBV5-1 and TRBJ2-3; D is tentatively TRBD1 or TRBD2 (6 bases each). CDR1 and CDR2 (germline): SGHRS, YFSETQ. Trimming stripped 6 bases from V and 4 bases from J, with 15 bases between. The CDR3 has 14 residues. The CDR3 loop is CASTLGGGADTQYF. The DNA for the CDR3 is TGCGCCAGCACCCTCGGGGGCGGCGCAGATACGCAGTATTTT.

The chain recombines TRBV10-3 with TRBJ1-5; the D gene is possibly TRBD1 (5 bases). The CDR3 consists of 14 residues. Trimming removed 6 bases from V and 5 bases from J, with 14 bases in between. Germline V lookup: CDR1 ENHRY, CDR2 SYGVKD. The CDR3 region is CAISPRQGDQPQHF. In DNA, the CDR3 is TGTGCCATCAGCCCAAGGCAGGGAGATCAGCCCCAGCATTTT.

The rearrangement uses TRBV4-1 and TRBJ2-2; possibly TRBD2 for D (5 bases). The V gene lost 0 bases and the J gene lost 2 bases, with 13 bases spanning the gap. Germline-derived CDR1 and CDR2 are MGHRA and YSYEKL. CDR3 size: 17 residues. Written as DNA, the CDR3 is TGCGCCAGCAGCCAAGATTATGGTGGAGGAAACACCGGGGAGCTGTTTTTT. Translated: CASSQDYGGGNTGELFF.

This clone was detected once. J is TRBJ1-2 and V is TRBV28, with D perhaps matching TRBD1 (6 bases). The V and J ends lost 7 bases and 6 bases respectively, with 18 bases between them. CDR1 is MDHEN and CDR2 is SYDVKM in the germline V gene. The CDR3 consists of 14 residues. The CDR3 DNA follows: TGTGCCAGCACCCCTTCGGTCAGGGGTGATGGCTACACCTTC. Its protein is CASTPSVRGDGYTF.

V usage is TRBV11-1 and J usage is TRBJ2-7, with TRBD2 matching over 7 bases. From germline, CDR1 is SGHAT and CDR2 FQDESV (reference sequence). This CDR3 is built from 16 residues. The V gene end was trimmed by 7 bases and the J gene end by 3 bases; junction bases not matched to a gene: 15. The CDR3 DNA reads as TGTGCCAGCACCGCGGGACTACAAAGCTTGAGCTACGAGCAGTACTTC. Protein product: CASTAGLQSLSYEQYF.

The rearrangement joins TRBV5-4 to TRBJ1-3, with TRBD1 matching over 7 bases. Germline loops: CDR1 SGHNT, CDR2 YYREEE (reference sequence). Unmatched junction bases numbered 7, after V lost 0 bases and J lost 1 base. The CDR3 is 17 amino acids. DNA of the CDR3: TGTGCCAGCAGCTTGGAAAGGGGACAGAGATCTGGAAACACCATATATTTT. Amino acid sequence: CASSLERGQRSGNTIYF.

V is TRBV24-1 and J is TRBJ2-7; maybe TRBD2 (5 bases). V was pared by 7 bases and J by 0 bases, with 12 bases between. This CDR3 comprises 14 residues. The germline gives CDR1 KGHDR, CDR2 SFDVKD. This chain's CDR3 is CATSRGRSSYEQYF. Written as DNA, the CDR3 is TGTGCCACCAGCCGAGGGCGGAGCTCCTACGAGCAGTACTTC.

The rearrangement joins TRBV25-1 to TRBJ2-2; weak D call: TRBD2 (6 bases). Germline V gene data show CDR1 as MGHDK and CDR2 as SYGVNS. Between the trimmed V and J ends, which lost 6 bases and 6 bases, there was a span of 17 bases. This CDR3 is built from 15 residues. The CDR3 protein is CASSRAGPPAGELFF. In DNA, the CDR3 is TGTGCCAGCAGCCGAGCGGGCCCCCCGGCCGGGGAGCTGTTTTTT.

The chain links TRBV27 to TRBJ2-7; no firm D call. Trimming left V 6 bases short and J 2 bases short, with 8 bases between. CDR3 length: 12 amino acids. Germline V gene sequence: CDR1 MNHEY, CDR2 SMNVEV (reference sequence). The CDR3 region is CASRRRPYEQYF. The CDR3 region has the DNA TGTGCCAGCAGAAGGCGGCCCTACGAGCAGTACTTC.

V is TRBV3-1 (or the pseudogene TRBV3-2) and J is TRBJ1-2, with D uncertain. Germline values: CDR1 LGHDT, CDR2 YNNKEL (reference sequence). V lost 2 bases and J lost 6, with 7 bases in between. CDR3 length: 12 residues. This CDR3 reads CASSQTTNGYTF. In nucleotides, the CDR3 is TGTGCCAGCAGCCAAACTACCAATGGCTACACCTTC.

As concerns this clone: One junction end disagrees with the germline gene, perhaps due to a read error. V is TRBV5-6 and J is TRBJ2-3; D perhaps matches TRBD2 (6 bases). Germline CDR1 is SGHDT and CDR2 is YYEEEE. The CDR3 sequence is 12 residues long. The DNA for the CDR3 is TGTGCCAGCAGCTTGGCGGGGCTCGGAGGGGATTTT. Amino acid sequence: CASSLAGLGGDF.

This clone was recorded once. The rearrangement uses TRBV6-1 and TRBJ1-4, with a weak D call TRBD1 (6 bases). The CDR3 spans 14 residues. The V and J ends lost 3 bases and 11 bases respectively, with 16 bases between them. Per germline, CDR1 MNHNS and CDR2 SASEGT. The chain's CDR3 is CASSDRDGQGKLFF. As DNA, the CDR3 is TGTGCCAGCAGTGACCGGGACGGTCAGGGGAAACTGTTTTTT.

The chain couples TRBV29-1 to TRBJ1-1; TRBD1 is a possible D gene (5 bases). V lost 0 bases and J 3 bases, leaving 14 bases between the germline ends. This CDR3 contains 15 residues. Germline V lookup: CDR1 SQVTM, CDR2 ANQGSEA. Written as DNA, the CDR3 is TGCAGCGTTGAAGATCGAGGACGAGGGGACACTGAAGCTTTCTTT. It encodes CSVEDRGRGDTEAFF.

V usage is TRBV7-2 and J usage is TRBJ2-3; 8 bases are a match to TRBD1. Germline assignment: CDR1 SGHTA and CDR2 FQGNSA. There are 17 residues in the CDR3. Trimming cost V 2 bases and J 1 base; bases outside gene matches: 8. Here the CDR3 reads CASSLRSRGQGTDTQYF. In DNA form, the CDR3 reads TGTGCCAGCAGCTTAAGGAGCAGGGGGCAAGGCACAGATACGCAGTATTTT.